Described below is a single TCR beta chain sequence and its context. Its antigen is currently unknown. The data belong to a study of OX40 agonist ivuxolimab in advanced cancers. Study observations and caveats: The investigators did not determine what antigen specificity the expanded peripheral T cells had.

Measured with immunoSEQ multiplex PCR; TCRdb has only the in-frame clones, and not every one. In the table there are more than 100,000 clones, about 92% of which are singletons. The CDR3 length is 16 residues. Germline V gene sequence: CDR1 KGHSH, CDR2 LQKENI. The sequencing here drew on CD4+ or CD8+ T cells sorted from blood, taken in a trial of the OX40 agonist ivuxolimab. J is TRBJ2-5 and V is TRBV18; tentatively, D is TRBD1 or TRBD2 (5 bases each). Matching the DNA end better, TRBJ2-7 makes the J call doubtful. The sequence was obtained from an adult with an advanced solid tumor such as melanoma, head and neck, liver or kidney cancer. The CDR3 is CASSPRAGTASGEQYF. In DNA form, the CDR3 reads TGTGCCAGCTCACCAAGGGCCGGGACGGCCTCCGGCGAGCAGTACTTC.